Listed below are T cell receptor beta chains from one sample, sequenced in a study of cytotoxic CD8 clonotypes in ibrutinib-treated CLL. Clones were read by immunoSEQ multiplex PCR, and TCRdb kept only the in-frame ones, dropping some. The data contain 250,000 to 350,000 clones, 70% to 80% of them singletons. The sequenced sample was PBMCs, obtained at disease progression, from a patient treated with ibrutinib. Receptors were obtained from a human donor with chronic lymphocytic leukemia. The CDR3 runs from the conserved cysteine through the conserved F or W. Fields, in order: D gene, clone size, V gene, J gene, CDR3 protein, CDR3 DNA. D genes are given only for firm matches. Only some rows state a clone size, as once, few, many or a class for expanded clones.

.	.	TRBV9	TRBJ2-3	CASSLVGGRSTDTQYF	TGTGCCAGCAGCCTCGTTGGCGGACGTAGCACAGATACGCAGTATTTT
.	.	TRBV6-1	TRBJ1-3	CASSVQGSGNTIYF	TGTGCCAGCAGTGTCCAGGGATCTGGAAACACCATATATTTT
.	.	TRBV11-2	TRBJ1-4	CASSLVPMLGMFF	TGTGCCAGCAGCTTAGTCCCGATGCTTGGTATGTTTTTT
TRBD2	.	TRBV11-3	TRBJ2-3	CASSPRLAGGDTQYF	TGTGCCAGCAGCCCAAGACTAGCCGGGGGGGATACGCAGTATTTT
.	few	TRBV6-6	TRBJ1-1	CASSPKRTYLVEAFF	TGTGCCAGCAGCCCGAAGAGGACATACCTAGTCGAAGCTTTCTTT
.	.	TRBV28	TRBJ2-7	CASSSQGVGSYEQYF	TGTGCCAGCAGTTCACAGGGCGTAGGTTCCTACGAGCAGTACTTC
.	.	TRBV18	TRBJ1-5	CASSPLGGRYSNQPQHF	TGTGCCAGCTCACCACTTGGGGGCAGGTATAGCAATCAGCCCCAGCATTTT
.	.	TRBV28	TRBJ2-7	CASSLVIGAIINYEQYF	TGTGCCAGCAGTTTAGTGATTGGGGCAATAATCAACTACGAGCAGTACTTC
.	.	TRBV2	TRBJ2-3	CASPITDTQYF	TGTGCCAGCCCTATCACAGATACGCAGTATTTT
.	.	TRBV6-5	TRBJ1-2	CASSYRGAANYGYTF	TGTGCCAGCAGTTACAGGGGGGCGGCTAACTATGGCTACACCTTC
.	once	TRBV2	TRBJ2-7	CASSEVAGIGTYEQYF	TGTGCCAGCAGTGAAGTCGCTGGAATAGGAACCTACGAGCAGTACTTC
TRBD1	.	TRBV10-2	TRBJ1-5	CASSEADRSADQPQHF	TGCGCCAGCAGTGAGGCGGACAGGTCCGCGGATCAGCCCCAGCATTTT
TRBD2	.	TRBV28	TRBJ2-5	CASRELAGEETQYF	TGTGCCAGCAGGGAACTAGCGGGAGAAGAGACCCAGTACTTC
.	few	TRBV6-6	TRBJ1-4	CASSYSMGPLYEKLFF	TGTGCCAGCAGTTACTCGATGGGGCCATTATATGAAAAACTGTTTTTT
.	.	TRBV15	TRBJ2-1	CATSREPGAGRYNEQFF	TGTGCCACCAGCAGAGAACCGGGGGCGGGGCGCTACAATGAGCAGTTCTTC
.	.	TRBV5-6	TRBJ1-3	CASSLGRGIGGNTIYF	TGTGCCAGCAGCTTGGGTAGGGGGATTGGTGGAAACACCATATATTTT
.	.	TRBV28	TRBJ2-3	CASNEAGTLVDTQYF	TGTGCCAGCAACGAGGCCGGGACACTAGTCGATACGCAGTATTTT
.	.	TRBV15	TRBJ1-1	CATEGGEDGGEAFF	TGTGCCACCGAGGGTGGGGAGGACGGGGGTGAAGCTTTCTTT
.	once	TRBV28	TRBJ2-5	CASSLSPGDGETQYF	TGTGCCAGCAGTTTATCACCGGGGGACGGGGAGACCCAGTACTTC
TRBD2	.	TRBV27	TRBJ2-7	CASRSSGRAYEQYF	TGTGCCAGCAGATCTAGCGGGAGGGCCTACGAGCAGTACTTC